What follows is one TCR beta chain and its context. What it binds is unknown. These data belong to a study of blood T cells in healthy people across ages. Study-level background: With template switching, about one barcoded beta molecule was captured per two T cells.

Broader study findings: It was found that TCR beta diversity correlated strongly with the percentage of naive T cells.

The use of a sample-barcoded 5' primer and a J-beta primer mix characterized a second PCR of 7 to 11 cycles. Every cDNA molecule bore a tag from a template-switch adaptor containing 12 random nucleotides. One entry per CDR3 protein, called by TCRdb with MiXCR from the 5' RACE reads. The sample consists of around 990,000 distinct CDR3 sequences, less than 25% of them appearing once. A further study also used this sample, focusing on T cells of mothers and their children. That source adds: Related mother and child pairs showed slightly greater overlap (not significant) than unrelated pairs did.

The material sequenced was blood. The clonotype comes from a girl aged 2-10 years in good health.

CDR3: CASKESGGHQETQYF. CDR3 nucleotide sequence: TGTGCCAGCAAAGAGTCGGGGGGCCACCAAGAGACCCAGTACTTC. The chain is built from TRBV6-5 and TRBJ2-5; weak D call: TRBD2 (7 bases). Germline V lookup: CDR1 MNHEY, CDR2 SVGAGI. The CDR3 is made up of 15 amino acids. V shed 7 bases and J shed 0 bases, with 15 bases lying between them.